This note documents a single TCR beta chain sequence. This receptor's antigen is unknown. The junction and the germline gene differ at one end; a read error may be behind it. The data derive from a study of breast tumors, draining lymph nodes, adjacent tissues (dated by TCRdb to 2016 to 2017). With respect to the entire study: The study compared TCR beta repertoires across tumor, adjacent nontumor tissue and axillary lymph nodes from breast cancer patients. In human breast cancer, the study set out to evaluate how tumor, surrounding tissue and draining lymph node repertoires relate to one another and whether T cells may move between these sites.

Sequencing instrument: Illumina HiSeq 2000. TCR beta chain libraries were generated by multiplex PCR amplification. The amplified TCR beta chain products were analyzed by high-throughput sequencing. TCRdb reprocessed the public reads (quality trimming at Q25 with fastp, clone calling with MiXCR) and kept in-frame beta chains. Every entry covers one CDR3 protein and lists the most common genes and DNA from its rows. The sample includes more than 15,000 distinct CDR3 sequences, with 63% observed a single time. The ten top clones hold approximately 21% of the sample. Findings and caveats that apply to the study as a whole: The conclusion that tumor T cells originate in lymph nodes was presented as consistent with a hypothesis rather than as directly demonstrated. Tumors showed preferential V and J gene usage, and their T-cell repertoire diversity fell below that of lymph nodes yet above that of nontumor tissue. Tumor and nontumor tissue repertoires were significantly more similar in luminal-like than in basal-like breast cancer. The data were judged consistent with most tumor T cells deriving from the lymph node and then expanding within tumor tissue.

The adjacent samples were made up of nontumor breast tissue around the tumor. The germline V gene encodes CDR1 DFQATT and CDR2 SNEGSKA (reference sequence). The CDR3, cysteine through phenylalanine, is 14 amino acids long. Only the CDR3 DNA stays, 42 bases, in frame from base 1. The sequenced sample was tumor-adjacent breast tissue. Here the chain combines TRBV20-1 and TRBJ2-7, with 7 bases in between that match TRBD1. This clonotype originated in a female donor with breast cancer. Some clones in this sample may be carry-over from other donors' samples. The CDR3 corresponds to CSARGDRATYEQYF. The DNA sequence reads TGCAGTGCCAGAGGCGACAGGGCCACCTACGAGCAGTACTTC.